The present T cell receptor (beta chain) was sequenced within a study of T-cell reconstitution after alpha-beta-depleted transplantation in children. This clonotype has just a few counts. The antigen is unknown. The study's findings and limits: Recipient T cells and thymic progenitors that survived gave rise to the high TCRbeta diversity observed at day 60 in some patients. Several hundred expanded graft clones reportedly gave rise to the alpha-beta T cells present about two months after transplant. T-cell numbers and diversity one year post-transplant derived largely from freshly generated T cells.

The germline V gene encodes CDR1 KGHDR and CDR2 SFDVKD. The CDR3 contains 13 residues. J gave up 10 bases and V 3 bases, and 6 bases lay outside the gene matches. For TCRbeta, the library was prepared with unique molecular identifiers. MiXCR was run by TCRdb on the PCR reads, yielding one entry per CDR3 protein. The top ten hold about 2% of the sample, which has hundreds of thousands of distinct CDR3 sequences, approximately 12% seen once. The TCR sequence derives from a male patient aged 10 to 17 who had a stem cell transplant for acute myeloid leukemia, so the T cells may come from the graft donor. The sample in question was PBMCs, mostly from graft donor cells, obtained 360 days after TCRalphabeta/CD19-depleted stem cell transplant. V usage is TRBV24-1 and J usage is TRBJ1-1, with TRBD1 matching 8 bases. The DNA for the CDR3 is TGTGCCACCAGTGATCCCAGGGGGCTTAGAGCTTTCTTT. This translates into CATSDPRGLRAFF.